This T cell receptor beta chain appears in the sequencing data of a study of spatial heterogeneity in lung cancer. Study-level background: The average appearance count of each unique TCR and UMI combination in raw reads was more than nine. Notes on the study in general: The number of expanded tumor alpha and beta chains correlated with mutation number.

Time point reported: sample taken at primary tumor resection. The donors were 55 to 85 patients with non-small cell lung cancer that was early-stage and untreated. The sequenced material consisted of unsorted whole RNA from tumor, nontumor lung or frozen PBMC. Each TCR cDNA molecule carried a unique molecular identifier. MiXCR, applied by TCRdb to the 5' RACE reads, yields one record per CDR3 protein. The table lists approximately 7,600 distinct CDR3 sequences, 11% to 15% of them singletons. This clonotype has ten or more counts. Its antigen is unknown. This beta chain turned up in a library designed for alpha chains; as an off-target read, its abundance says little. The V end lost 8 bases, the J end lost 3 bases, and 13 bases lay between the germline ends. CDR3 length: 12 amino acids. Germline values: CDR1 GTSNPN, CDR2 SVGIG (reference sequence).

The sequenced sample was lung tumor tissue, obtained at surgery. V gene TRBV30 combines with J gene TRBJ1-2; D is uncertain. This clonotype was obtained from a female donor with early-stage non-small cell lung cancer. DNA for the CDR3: TGTGCCGCGGGAGGGCTCCACTATGGCTACACCTTC. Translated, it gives CAAGGLHYGYTF. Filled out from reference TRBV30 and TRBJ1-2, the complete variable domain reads SQTIHQWPATLVQPVGSPLSLECTVEGTSNPNLYWYRQAAGRGLQLLFYSVGIGQISSEVPQNLSASRPQDRQFILSSKKLLLSDSGFYLCAAGGLHYGYTFGSGTRLTVV.